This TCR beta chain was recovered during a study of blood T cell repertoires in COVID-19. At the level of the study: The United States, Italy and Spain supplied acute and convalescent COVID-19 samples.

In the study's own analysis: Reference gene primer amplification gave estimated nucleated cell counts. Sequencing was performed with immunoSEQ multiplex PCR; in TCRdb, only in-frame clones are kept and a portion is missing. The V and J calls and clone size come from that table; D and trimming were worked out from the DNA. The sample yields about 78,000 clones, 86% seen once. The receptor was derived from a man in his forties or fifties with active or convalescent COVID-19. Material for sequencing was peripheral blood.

The CDR3 sequence: CATSDLRTSGNEQFF. The CDR3 region has the DNA TGTGCCACCAGTGATTTGAGAACTTCGGGGAATGAGCAGTTCTTC. The chain is built from TRBV24-1 and TRBJ2-1, with D possibly TRBD2 on 5 matching bases. The CDR3 sequence is 15 residues long. The germline V gene has CDR1 KGHDR and CDR2 SFDVKD. V lost 0 bases, J lost 7 bases, and 12 bases lay in between.